Here is one T cell receptor (beta chain) with its context. Its antigen is unidentified. The entry originates in a study of identifying expanded T cells in peripheral blood. Regarding the study as a whole: Roughly 1.2 clones differed between technical replicates, versus roughly 16 and 20 over time.

Sequencing was performed with immunoSEQ multiplex PCR; in TCRdb, only in-frame clones are kept and a portion is missing. The repertoire holds roughly 63,000 clones, with around 86% as singletons. Trimming at V came to 3 bases and at J to 5 bases, leaving 2 bases not matched to a gene. Germline CDR1 reads SGHVS; CDR2 reads FQNEAQ. The CDR3 totals 13 residues. This clonotype originated in a person between 18 and 70 years old in good health. Sequenced input: blood. The chain links TRBV7-8 to TRBJ2-7, with 9 bases fitting TRBD1. CDR3 region: CASSLRTGDEQYF. The CDR3 nucleotides read TGTGCCAGCAGCTTGCGGACAGGGGACGAGCAGTACTTC. Filled out from reference TRBV7-8 and TRBJ2-7, the complete variable domain reads GAGVSQSPRYKVAKRGQDVALRCDPISGHVSLFWYQQALGQGPEFLTYFQNEAQLDKSGLPSDRFFAERPEGSVSTLKIQRTQQEDSAVYLCASSLRTGDEQYFGPGTRLTVT.